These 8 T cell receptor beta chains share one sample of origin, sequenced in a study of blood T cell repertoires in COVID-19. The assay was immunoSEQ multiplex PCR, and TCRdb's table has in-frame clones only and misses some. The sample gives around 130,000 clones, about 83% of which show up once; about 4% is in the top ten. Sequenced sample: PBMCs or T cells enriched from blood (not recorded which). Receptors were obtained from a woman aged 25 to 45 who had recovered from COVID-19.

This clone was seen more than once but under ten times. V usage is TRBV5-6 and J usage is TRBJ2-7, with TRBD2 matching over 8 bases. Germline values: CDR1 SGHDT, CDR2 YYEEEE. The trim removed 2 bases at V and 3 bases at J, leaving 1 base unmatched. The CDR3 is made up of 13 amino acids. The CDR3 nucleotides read TGTGCCAGCAGCTTCACTAGCGGCTACGAGCAGTACTTC. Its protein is CASSFTSGYEQYF.

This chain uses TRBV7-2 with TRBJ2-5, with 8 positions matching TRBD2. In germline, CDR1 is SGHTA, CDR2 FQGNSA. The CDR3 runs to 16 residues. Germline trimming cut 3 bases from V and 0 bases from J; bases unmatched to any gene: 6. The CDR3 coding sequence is TGTGCCAGCAGCTTTAGCGGGACCCAGTACCAAGAGACCCAGTACTTC. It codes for CASSFSGTQYQETQYF.

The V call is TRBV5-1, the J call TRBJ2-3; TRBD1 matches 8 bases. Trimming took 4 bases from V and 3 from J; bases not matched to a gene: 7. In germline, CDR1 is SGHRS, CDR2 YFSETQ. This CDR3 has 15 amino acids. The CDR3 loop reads CASSVQGARTDTQYF. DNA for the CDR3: TGCGCCAGCAGCGTTCAGGGGGCGCGGACAGATACGCAGTATTTT. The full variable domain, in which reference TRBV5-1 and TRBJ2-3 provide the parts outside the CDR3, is KAGVTQTPRYLIKTRGQQVTLSCSPISGHRSVSWYQQTPGQGLQFLFEYFSETQRNKGNFPGRFSGRQFSNSRSEMNVSTLELGDSALYLCASSVQGARTDTQYFGPGTRLTVL.

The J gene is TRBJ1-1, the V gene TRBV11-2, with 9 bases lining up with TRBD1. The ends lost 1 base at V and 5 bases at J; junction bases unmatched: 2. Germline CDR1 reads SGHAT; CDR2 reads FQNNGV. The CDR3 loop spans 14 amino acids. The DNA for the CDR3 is TGTGCCAGCAGCTTAGGACAGGGGGTTACTGAAGCTTTCTTT. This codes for CASSLGQGVTEAFF.

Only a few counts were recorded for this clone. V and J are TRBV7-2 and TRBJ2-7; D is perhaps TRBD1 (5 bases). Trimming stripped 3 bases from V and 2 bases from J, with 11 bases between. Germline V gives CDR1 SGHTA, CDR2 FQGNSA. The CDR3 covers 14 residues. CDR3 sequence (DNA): TGTGCCAGCAGCTTTCGTAGGGGCCCCTACGAGCAGTACTTC. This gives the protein CASSFRRGPYEQYF.

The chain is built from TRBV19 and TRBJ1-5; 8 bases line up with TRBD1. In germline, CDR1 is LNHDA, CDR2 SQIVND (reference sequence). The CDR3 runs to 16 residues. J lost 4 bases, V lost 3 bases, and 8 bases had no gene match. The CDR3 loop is CASSITQQGGNQPQHF. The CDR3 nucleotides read TGTGCCAGTAGTATCACCCAACAGGGGGGGAATCAGCCCCAGCATTTT.

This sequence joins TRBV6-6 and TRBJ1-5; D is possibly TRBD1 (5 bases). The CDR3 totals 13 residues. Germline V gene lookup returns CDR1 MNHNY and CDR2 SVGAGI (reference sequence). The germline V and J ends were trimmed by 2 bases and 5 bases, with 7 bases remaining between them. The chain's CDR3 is CASSYRGDQPQHF. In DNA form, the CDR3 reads TGTGCCAGCAGTTACCGGGGGGATCAGCCCCAGCATTTT.

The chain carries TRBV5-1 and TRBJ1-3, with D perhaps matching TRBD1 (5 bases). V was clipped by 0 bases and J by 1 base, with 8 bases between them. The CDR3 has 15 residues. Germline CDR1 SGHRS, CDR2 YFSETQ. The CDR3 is CASSLGGASGNTIYF. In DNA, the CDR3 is TGCGCCAGCAGCTTGGGGGGCGCGTCTGGAAACACCATATATTTT.